This TCR beta chain is from a study of blood T cell repertoires in COVID-19. A single count supports this clone. Using immunoSEQ multiplex PCR, the repertoire was profiled, and TCRdb retains in-frame clones only, with some absent. The sample carries under 45,000 clones, over 70% recorded once. What was sequenced was peripheral blood. This clonotype was obtained from a human donor in a cohort sampled during active COVID-19.

The CDR3 DNA follows: TGTGCCATCAGTGCGGGACAGGGGACCAACGAGCAGTACTTC. Translating it yields CAISAGQGTNEQYF. The chain links TRBV10-3 to TRBJ2-7; TRBD1 matches at 10 bases. The CDR3 spans 14 residues. V trimming: 4 bases; J trimming: 5 bases; junction bases outside the gene matches: 5. The V gene's germline CDR1 is ENHRY and CDR2 SYGVKD.